The 22 T cell receptor beta chains given below trace back to one sample, sequenced in a study of beta chain features in type 1 diabetes. Points from the study as a whole: Moderate yet significant TCRB CDR3 shortening was seen in Type 1 diabetes patients in all four CD4+ subsets.

These receptors lack a known antigen. The sequenced template was cDNA made from the entire isolated RNA. This table comes from immunoSEQ multiplex PCR, and its TCRdb copy is limited to in-frame clones, with some not included. The sample includes around 280,000 clones, around 16% of them seen just once. Sequenced input: naive CD4+ T cells from blood. All receptors derive from a man in his late teens or twenties with type 1 diabetes.

This clone has just a few counts. This chain joins TRBV11-3 and TRBJ2-2, with 10 bases aligning to TRBD1. The length of the CDR3 is 16 residues. Per the germline V gene, CDR1 is SGHNT and CDR2 is YENEEA. Trimming cost V 4 bases and J 6 bases; bases outside gene matches: 8. The CDR3 reads CASSSRQGAQSGELFF. The CDR3 nucleotides are TGTGCCAGCAGCTCCAGACAGGGGGCACAATCCGGGGAGCTGTTTTTT. The full variable domain, rest sourced from reference TRBV11-3 and TRBJ2-2, is EAGVVQSPRYKIIEKKQPVAFWCNPISGHNTLYWYLQNLGQGPELLIRYENEEAVDDSQLPKDRFSAERLKGVDSTLKIQPAELGDSAVYLCASSSRQGAQSGELFFGEGSRLTVL.

This clone appeared a few times. J is TRBJ1-4 and V is TRBV4-2; D is uncertain. The CDR3 contains 14 residues. V lost 4 bases, J lost 7 bases, and 13 bases lay in between. Germline CDR1 is LGHNA and CDR2 is YNFKEQ. The CDR3, as DNA: TGTGCCAGCAGCCGACCTGGGAGCAGTGAAAAACTGTTTTTT. Its protein product is CASSRPGSSEKLFF.

This clone was seen a few times. This chain links TRBV6-6 with TRBJ2-3; 7 nucleotides agree with TRBD2. Trimming at V came to 8 bases and at J to 3 bases, leaving 5 bases not matched to a gene. CDR1 is MNHNY and CDR2 is SVGAGI in the germline V gene (reference sequence). The CDR3 is 13 amino acids. CDR3 amino acids: CASAREYTDTQYF. CDR3 DNA: TGTGCCAGCGCGCGGGAGTATACAGATACGCAGTATTTT.

This clone was seen a few times. The rearrangement links TRBV15 to TRBJ2-7; 7 nucleotides line up with TRBD2. The CDR3 totals 15 residues. V lost 0 bases, J lost 5 bases, and 7 bases stayed unmatched. In germline, CDR1 is LNHNV, CDR2 YYDKDF (reference sequence). CDR3 amino acids: CATSRERTSNDEQYF. Written as DNA, the CDR3 is TGTGCCACCAGCAGAGAACGGACTAGTAACGACGAGCAGTACTTC. The variable domain in full, with the rest retrieved from reference TRBV15 and TRBJ2-7, is DAMVIQNPRYQVTQFGKPVTLSCSQTLNHNVMYWYQQKSSQAPKLLFHYYDKDFNNEADTPDNFQSRRPNTSFCFLDIRSPGLGDTAMYLCATSRERTSNDEQYFGPGTRLTVT.

This clone was counted only a few times. The J gene is TRBJ1-2, the V gene TRBV2; D remains unclear. This CDR3 comprises 12 residues. V was trimmed by 6 bases and J by 0 bases, leaving 5 bases between them. Germline CDR1 SNHLY, CDR2 FYNNEI. The CDR3 region has the DNA TGTGCCAGCAGGCAGGCTAACTATGGCTACACCTTC. It translates to CASRQANYGYTF.

This chain links TRBV14 with TRBJ2-3, with 8 bases fitting TRBD2. Germline CDR1 reads SGHDN; CDR2 reads FVKESK. CDR3 length: 15 residues. Trimming cost V 2 bases and J 1 base; bases outside gene matches: 2. The CDR3 nucleotides read TGTGCCAGCAGCCAACAACTAGCGGGCACAGATACGCAGTATTTT. Its protein is CASSQQLAGTDTQYF.

This clone was seen more than once but under ten times. The J gene is TRBJ1-2, the V gene TRBV6-5; 9 bases map to TRBD1. V was clipped by 7 bases and J by 9 bases; unmatched bases: 9. The CDR3 totals 13 residues. Germline V lookup: CDR1 MNHEY, CDR2 SVGAGI. The CDR3 here is CASTTIGTGSYTF. The CDR3 nucleotides read TGTGCCAGCACCACGATTGGGACAGGGAGCTACACCTTC.

A few counts support this clone. The chain has TRBV11-3 and TRBJ2-6, with D possibly matching TRBD2 (6 bases). With 8 bases removed from V and 1 base from J, the gap between germline ends came to 6 bases. The CDR3 covers 13 residues. CDR1 is SGHNT and CDR2 is YENEEA in the germline V gene. The CDR3: CASGGSGANVLTF. In DNA, the CDR3 is TGTGCCAGCGGGGGGTCTGGGGCCAACGTCCTGACTTTC.

A note on this clone: This specimen includes other DNA sequences encoding the same CDR3. The chain links TRBV9 to TRBJ1-2; D is undetermined. V lost 6 bases and J lost 4, with 13 bases in between. Germline CDR1 reads SGDLS; CDR2 reads YYNGEE. The CDR3 has 13 residues. As DNA, the CDR3 is TGTGCCAGCACCCAAACCGGGAGCTATGGCTACACCTTC. This codes for CASTQTGSYGYTF.

The V and J genes are TRBV18 and TRBJ1-1; the D is unclear. The CDR3 sequence is 15 residues long. The V end was cut by 0 bases, the J end by 5 bases, with 13 bases between. Germline CDR1 KGHSH, CDR2 LQKENI. In DNA form, the CDR3 reads TGTGCCAGCTCACCACCTACACGTCAGACTACTGAAGCTTTCTTT. It specifies CASSPPTRQTTEAFF.

The chain employs TRBV2 and TRBJ2-1, with D unclear. The CDR3 runs to 15 residues. Germline assignment: CDR1 SNHLY and CDR2 FYNNEI. With 7 bases removed from V and 2 bases from J, the gap between germline ends came to 15 bases. The CDR3 DNA is TGTGCCAGCAACCTAGACTCCACTCCCTACAATGAGCAGTTCTTC. Translating gives CASNLDSTPYNEQFF.

V and J are TRBV4-3 and TRBJ1-2; TRBD1 matches 10 bases. The CDR3 totals 19 residues. CDR1 is LGHNA, CDR2 YSLEER, per germline. The V segment lost 3 bases and the J segment 0 bases; nucleotides outside the gene matches: 13. CDR3 in DNA: TGCGCCAGCAGCCAGGACCGGGACAGGGGACTGTTCGCTAACTATGGCTACACCTTC. Translation: CASSQDRDRGLFANYGYTF.

This chain connects TRBV18 to TRBJ1-1, with unresolved D. Germline CDR1 KGHSH, CDR2 LQKENI. Trimming cost V 0 bases and J 3 bases, with 11 bases left between them. The CDR3 contains 15 residues. This CDR3 reads CASSPPGGPHTEAFF. CDR3 DNA sequence: TGTGCCAGCTCACCACCTGGAGGGCCCCACACTGAAGCTTTCTTT.

The table lists this clone with a few counts. This sequence joins TRBV11-2 and TRBJ2-7; 7 positions match TRBD1. The germline CDR1 and CDR2 sequences are SGHAT and FQNNGV. This CDR3 has 16 residues. V shed 5 bases and J 3 bases; nucleotides not matched to a gene: 13. CDR3 coding DNA: TGTGCCAGCAGCACCCAGACAGGGAATGCGATCTACGAGCAGTACTTC. As protein: CASSTQTGNAIYEQYF.

This clone was observed a few times. The chain couples TRBV18 to TRBJ2-3; 8 bases are a match to TRBD2. CDR3 length: 16 amino acids. Germline trimming cut 3 bases from V and 2 bases from J; bases unmatched to any gene: 7. CDR1 is KGHSH, CDR2 LQKENI, per germline. CDR3 nucleotides: TGTGCCAGCTCACCCCTGGCGGGGGGAAACACAGATACGCAGTATTTT. The encoded protein is CASSPLAGGNTDTQYF.

The chain combines TRBV7-9 with TRBJ1-2; D unresolved. Germline loops: CDR1 SEHNR, CDR2 FQNEAQ (reference sequence). V was cut by 3 bases and J by 2 bases, with 10 bases left in between. The CDR3 sequence is 14 residues long. The CDR3 nucleotides read TGTGCCAGCAGCTTGAGAGGAGGGAACTATGGCTACACCTTC. Translation gives CASSLRGGNYGYTF.

This clone was seen just once. The chain carries TRBV7-9 and TRBJ2-1, with D possibly being TRBD2 (6 bases). CDR1 and CDR2 (germline): SEHNR, FQNEAQ (reference sequence). CDR3 size: 17 residues. Trimming shortened V by 4 bases and J by 8 bases, and 24 bases separated the two germline ends. Here the CDR3 DNA reads TGTGCCAGCAGCTCTACGAGCGGGTCTTACCTCGCGGATGAGCAGTTCTTC. Translating gives CASSSTSGSYLADEQFF.

The CDR3 DNA reads TGTGCCAGCAGCACCCGACAGGGACCGAACGAGCAGTACTTC. Protein sequence: CASSTRQGPNEQYF. The chain joins TRBV7-2 to TRBJ2-7; 7 nucleotides align to TRBD1. V dropped 5 bases and J dropped 5; count of bases not matched to a gene: 9. The CDR3 has 14 residues. Germline assignment: CDR1 SGHTA and CDR2 FQGNSA.

This clone turned up a few times. The chain has TRBV7-9 and TRBJ2-3; 8 bases fit TRBD2. J gave up 6 bases and V 2 bases, and 4 bases lay outside the gene matches. The germline gives CDR1 SEHNR, CDR2 FQNEAQ (reference sequence). The CDR3 has 14 amino acids. CDR3 in amino acids: CASSLSGSADTQYF. CDR3 nucleotide sequence: TGTGCCAGCAGCTTAAGCGGGAGTGCGGATACGCAGTATTTT.

The CDR3 nucleotides read TGTGCCAGCAGCGGGACAGGAGAGTACGAGCAGTACTTC. This gives the protein CASSGTGEYEQYF. This chain connects TRBV7-9 to TRBJ2-7; 8 bases match TRBD1. CDR3 length equals 13 residues. The ends lost 5 bases at V and 4 bases at J; junction bases unmatched: 4. Germline CDR1 is SEHNR and CDR2 is FQNEAQ (reference sequence).

This clone was seen only a few times. The rearrangement joins TRBV4-1 to TRBJ1-2, with D hard to call. CDR1 and CDR2 from the germline V gene are MGHRA and YSYEKL. V dropped 0 bases and J dropped 2 bases, with 7 bases sitting between them. The length of the CDR3 is 14 residues. Written as DNA, the CDR3 is TGCGCCAGCAGCCAAGATTCAGTGAACTATGGCTACACCTTC. Translation gives CASSQDSVNYGYTF.

A few counts support this clone. Here the CDR3 DNA reads TGTGCCAGCAGTTACTCCTTGACACAAGAGACCCAGTACTTC. Protein sequence: CASSYSLTQETQYF. The gene calls are TRBV6-6 and TRBJ2-5; unclear D gene. V dropped 0 bases and J dropped 2 bases, with 7 bases sitting between them. From germline, CDR1 is MNHNY and CDR2 SVGAGI (reference sequence). The CDR3 runs 14 residues.